A single T cell receptor (beta chain) is shown here with its context. TCRdb re-called the 5' RACE reads; every CDR3 protein appears as one record, without DNA. Its table lists 300,000 to 450,000 distinct CDR3 sequences. This entry comes from a study of T cells expressing NK-cell markers. The CDR3 extends over 15 amino acids. CDR1 and CDR2 (germline): LGHDT, YNNKEL (reference sequence). Sequencing was done on a sample of blood T cells: a sorted CD56 or NKG2C T cell subset, CD4+ or CD8+ T cells, or bulk PBMC T cells (not recorded which). The TCR sequence derives from a man aged 18 to 69 in good health. This chain connects TRBV3-1 to TRBJ2-1. CDR3: CASSPFYDSYNEQFF.